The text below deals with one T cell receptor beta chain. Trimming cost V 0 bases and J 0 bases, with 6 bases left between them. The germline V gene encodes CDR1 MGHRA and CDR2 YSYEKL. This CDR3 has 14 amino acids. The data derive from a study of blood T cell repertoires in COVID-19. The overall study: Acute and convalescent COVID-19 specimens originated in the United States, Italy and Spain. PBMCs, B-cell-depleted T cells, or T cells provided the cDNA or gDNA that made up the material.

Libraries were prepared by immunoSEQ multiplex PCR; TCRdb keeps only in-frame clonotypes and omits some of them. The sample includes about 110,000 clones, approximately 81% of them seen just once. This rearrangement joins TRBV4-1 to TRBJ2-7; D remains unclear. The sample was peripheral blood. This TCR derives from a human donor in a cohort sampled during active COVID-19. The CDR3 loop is CASSQDSNSYEQYF. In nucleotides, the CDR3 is TGCGCCAGCAGCCAAGATAGTAACTCCTACGAGCAGTACTTC.